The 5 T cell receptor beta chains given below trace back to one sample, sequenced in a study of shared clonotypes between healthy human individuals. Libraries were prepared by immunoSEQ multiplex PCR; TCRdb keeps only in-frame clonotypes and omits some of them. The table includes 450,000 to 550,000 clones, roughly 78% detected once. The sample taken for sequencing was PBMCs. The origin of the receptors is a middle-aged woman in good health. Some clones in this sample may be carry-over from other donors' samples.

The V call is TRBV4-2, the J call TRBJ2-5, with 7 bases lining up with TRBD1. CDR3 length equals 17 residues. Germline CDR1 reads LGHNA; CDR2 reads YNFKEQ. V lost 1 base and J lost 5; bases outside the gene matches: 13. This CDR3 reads CASSQAYRQGQGETQYF. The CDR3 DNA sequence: TGTGCCAGCAGCCAAGCATATAGACAGGGCCAGGGGGAGACCCAGTACTTC.

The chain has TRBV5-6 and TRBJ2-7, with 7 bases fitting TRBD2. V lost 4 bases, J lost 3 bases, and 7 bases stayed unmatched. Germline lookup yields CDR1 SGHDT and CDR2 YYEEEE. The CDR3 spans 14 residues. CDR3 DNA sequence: TGTGCCAGCAGCCCCCGACCTAGCGGCTACGAGCAGTACTTC. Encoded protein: CASSPRPSGYEQYF. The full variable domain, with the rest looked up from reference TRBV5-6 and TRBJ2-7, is DAGVTQSPTHLIKTRGQQVTLRCSPKSGHDTVSWYQQALGQGPQFIFQYYEEEERQRGNFPDRFSGHQFPNYSSELNVNALLLGDSALYLCASSPRPSGYEQYFGPGTRLTVT.

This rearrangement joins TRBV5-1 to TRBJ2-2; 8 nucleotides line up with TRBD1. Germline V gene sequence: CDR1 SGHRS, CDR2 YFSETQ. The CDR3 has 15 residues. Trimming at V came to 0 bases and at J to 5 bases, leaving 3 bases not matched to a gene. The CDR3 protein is CASSLGWTGTGELFF. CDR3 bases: TGCGCCAGCAGCTTGGGATGGACAGGGACCGGGGAGCTGTTTTTT.

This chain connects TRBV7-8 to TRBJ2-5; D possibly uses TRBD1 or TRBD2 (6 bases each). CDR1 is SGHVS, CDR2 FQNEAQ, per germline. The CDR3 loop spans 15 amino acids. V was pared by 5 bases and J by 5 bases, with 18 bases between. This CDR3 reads CASSAGNVGGETQYF. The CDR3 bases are TGTGCCAGCAGCGCCGGCAACGTCGGGGGCGAGACCCAGTACTTC.

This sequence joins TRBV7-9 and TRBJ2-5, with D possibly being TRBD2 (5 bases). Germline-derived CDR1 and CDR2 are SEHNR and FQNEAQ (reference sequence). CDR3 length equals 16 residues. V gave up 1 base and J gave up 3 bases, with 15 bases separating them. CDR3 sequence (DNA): TGTGCCAGCAGCTTAGGCCCCCGAGAGGGAAAAGAGACCCAGTACTTC. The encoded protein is CASSLGPREGKETQYF.